This T cell receptor (beta chain) was sequenced during a study of T-cell reconstitution after alpha-beta-depleted transplantation in children. Study results and caveats: Some patients showed high day-60 TCRbeta diversity, which derived from surviving recipient T cells and thymic progenitors. T-cell counts and diversity at one year post-transplant came mainly from newly produced T cells. After transplant, at about two months, alpha-beta T cells were reportedly derived from several hundred expanded graft clones.

This clonotype was seen repeatedly, ten times or more. Its antigen is still unknown. CDR1 is DFQATT and CDR2 is SNEGSKA in the germline V gene (reference sequence). V shed 0 bases and J 8 bases; nucleotides not matched to a gene: 9. CDR3 length: 16 residues. The TCRbeta library was prepared with unique molecular identifiers. MiXCR, applied by TCRdb to the PCR reads, yields one record per CDR3 protein. The sample yields around 440,000 distinct CDR3 sequences, more than 9% seen once. The sample here was PBMCs, taken before TCRalphabeta/CD19-depleted stem cell transplant. The sequence derives from a child under 10 years old with inherited bone marrow failure, due to receive a stem cell transplant. The chain has TRBV20-1 and TRBJ2-1; 11 bases match TRBD2. CDR3 coding DNA: TGCAGTGCTAGAGATGACGGGACTAGCGGTGTGGATGAGCAGTTCTTC. It encodes CSARDDGTSGVDEQFF.